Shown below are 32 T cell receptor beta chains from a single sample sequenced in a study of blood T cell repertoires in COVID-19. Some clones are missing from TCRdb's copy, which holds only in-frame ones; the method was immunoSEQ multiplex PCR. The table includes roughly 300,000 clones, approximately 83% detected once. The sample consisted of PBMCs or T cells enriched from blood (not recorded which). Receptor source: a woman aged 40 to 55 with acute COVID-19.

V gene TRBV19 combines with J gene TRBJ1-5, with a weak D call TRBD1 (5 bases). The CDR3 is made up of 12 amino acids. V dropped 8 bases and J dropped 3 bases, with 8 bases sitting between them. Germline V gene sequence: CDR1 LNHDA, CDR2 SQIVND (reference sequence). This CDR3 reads CASRDYNQPQHF. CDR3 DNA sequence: TGTGCCAGTCGGGACTACAATCAGCCCCAGCATTTT.

The CDR3 sequence is CASSQDISPRGSYEQYF. CDR3 sequence (DNA): TGTGCCAGCAGCCAAGATATTTCTCCTAGAGGGTCCTACGAGCAGTACTTC. The chain uses TRBV14 and TRBJ2-7; D might be TRBD2 (5 bases). Trimming removed 0 bases from V and 1 base from J, with 16 bases in between. From germline, CDR1 is SGHDN and CDR2 FVKESK. The CDR3 is 17 residues long.

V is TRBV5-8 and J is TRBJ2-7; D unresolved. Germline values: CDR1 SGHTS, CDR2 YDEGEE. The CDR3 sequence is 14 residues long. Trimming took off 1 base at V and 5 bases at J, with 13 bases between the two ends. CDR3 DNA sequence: TGTGCCAGCAGCTTGTTCCACAAGAACGACGAGCAGTACTTC. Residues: CASSLFHKNDEQYF. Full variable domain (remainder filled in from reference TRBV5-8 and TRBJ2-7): EAGVTQSPTHLIKTRGQQATLRCSPISGHTSVYWYQQALGLGLQFLLWYDEGEERNRGNFPPRFSGRQFPNYSSELNVNALELEDSALYLCASSLFHKNDEQYFGPGTRLTVT.

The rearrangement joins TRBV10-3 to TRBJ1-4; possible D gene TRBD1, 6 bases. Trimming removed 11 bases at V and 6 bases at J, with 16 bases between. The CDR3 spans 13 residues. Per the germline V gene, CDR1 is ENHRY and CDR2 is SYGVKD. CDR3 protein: CAHRQAVHEKLFF. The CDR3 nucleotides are TGTGCCCACCGACAGGCGGTCCATGAAAAACTGTTTTTT.

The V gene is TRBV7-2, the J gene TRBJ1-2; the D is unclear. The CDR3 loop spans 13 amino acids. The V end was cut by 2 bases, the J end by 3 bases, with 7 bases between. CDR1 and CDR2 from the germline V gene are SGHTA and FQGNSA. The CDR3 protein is CASSLRQDYGYTF. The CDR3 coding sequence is TGTGCCAGCAGCTTAAGGCAGGACTATGGCTACACCTTC.

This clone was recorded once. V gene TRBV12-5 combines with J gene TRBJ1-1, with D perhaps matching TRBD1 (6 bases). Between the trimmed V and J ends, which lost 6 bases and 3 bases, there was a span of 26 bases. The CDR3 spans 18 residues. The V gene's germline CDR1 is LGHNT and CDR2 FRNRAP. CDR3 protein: CASGALFRGNRGDTEAFF. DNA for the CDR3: TGTGCTAGTGGAGCACTCTTCAGGGGTAATCGAGGGGACACTGAAGCTTTCTTT.

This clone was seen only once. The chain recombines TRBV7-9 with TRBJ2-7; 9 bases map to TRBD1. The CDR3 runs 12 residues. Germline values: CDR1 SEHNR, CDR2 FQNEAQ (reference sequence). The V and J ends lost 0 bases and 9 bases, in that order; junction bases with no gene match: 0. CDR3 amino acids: CASSLAGQGQYF. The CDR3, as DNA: TGTGCCAGCAGCTTAGCGGGACAGGGGCAGTACTTC. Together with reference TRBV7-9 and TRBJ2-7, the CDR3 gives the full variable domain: DTGVSQNPRHKITKRGQNVTFRCDPISEHNRLYWYRQTLGQGPEFLTYFQNEAQLEKSRLLSDRFSAERPKGSFSTLEIQRTEQGDSAMYLCASSLAGQGQYFGPGTRLTVT.

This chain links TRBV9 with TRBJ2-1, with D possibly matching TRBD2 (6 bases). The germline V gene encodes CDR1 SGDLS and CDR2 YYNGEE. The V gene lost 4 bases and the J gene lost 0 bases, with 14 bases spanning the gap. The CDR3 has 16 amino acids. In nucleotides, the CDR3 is TGTGCCAGCAGCTTTCGGGACTCGAGCTCCTACAATGAGCAGTTCTTC. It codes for CASSFRDSSSYNEQFF.

CDR3 sequence: CASSLVQGYTEAFF. The DNA of the CDR3 is TGTGCCAGCAGCTTAGTCCAGGGGTACACTGAAGCTTTCTTT. The chain uses TRBV7-2 and TRBJ1-1, with D tentatively TRBD1 (6 bases). CDR3 length equals 14 residues. Germline CDR1 and CDR2: SGHTA and FQGNSA. V lost 1 base and J lost 3, with 9 bases in between.

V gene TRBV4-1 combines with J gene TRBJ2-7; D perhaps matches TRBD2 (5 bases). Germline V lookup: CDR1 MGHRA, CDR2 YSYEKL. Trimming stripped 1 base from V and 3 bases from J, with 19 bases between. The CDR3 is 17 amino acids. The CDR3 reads CASSQVTIGGRVYEQYF. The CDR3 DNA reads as TGCGCCAGCAGCCAAGTCACTATCGGTGGGAGAGTCTACGAGCAGTACTTC.

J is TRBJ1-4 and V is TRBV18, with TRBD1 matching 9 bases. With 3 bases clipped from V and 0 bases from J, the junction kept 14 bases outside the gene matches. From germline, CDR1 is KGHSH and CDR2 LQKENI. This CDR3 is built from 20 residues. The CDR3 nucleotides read TGTGCCAGCTCACCTACTCCGGGACAGGGCATTCTCTCAACTAATGAAAAACTGTTTTTT. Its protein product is CASSPTPGQGILSTNEKLFF.

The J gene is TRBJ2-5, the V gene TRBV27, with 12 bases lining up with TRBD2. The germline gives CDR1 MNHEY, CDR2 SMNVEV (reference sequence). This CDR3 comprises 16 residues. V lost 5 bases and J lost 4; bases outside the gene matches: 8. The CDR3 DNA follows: TGTGCCAGCAGTATCACTCTAGCGGGGGGGCCAGAGACCCAGTACTTC. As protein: CASSITLAGGPETQYF.

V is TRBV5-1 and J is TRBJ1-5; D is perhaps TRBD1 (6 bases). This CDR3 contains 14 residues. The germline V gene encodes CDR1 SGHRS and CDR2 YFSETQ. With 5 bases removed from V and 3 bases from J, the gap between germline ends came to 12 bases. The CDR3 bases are TGCGCCAGCAGGCCGGGACAAGACAATCAGCCCCAGCATTTT. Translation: CASRPGQDNQPQHF.

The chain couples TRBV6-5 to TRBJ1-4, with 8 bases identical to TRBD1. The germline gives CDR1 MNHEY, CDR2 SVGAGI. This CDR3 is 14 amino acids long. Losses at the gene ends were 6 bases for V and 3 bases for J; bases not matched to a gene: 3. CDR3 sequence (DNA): TGTGCCAGCAGCCTACAGGGGGCTAATGAAAAACTGTTTTTT. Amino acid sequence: CASSLQGANEKLFF.

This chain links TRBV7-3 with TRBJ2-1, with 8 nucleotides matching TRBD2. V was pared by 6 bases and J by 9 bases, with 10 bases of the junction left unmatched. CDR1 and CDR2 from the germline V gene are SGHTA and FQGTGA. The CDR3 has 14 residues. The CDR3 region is CASSISGINSEQFF. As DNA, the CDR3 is TGTGCCAGCAGTATTAGCGGGATAAACAGTGAGCAGTTCTTC.

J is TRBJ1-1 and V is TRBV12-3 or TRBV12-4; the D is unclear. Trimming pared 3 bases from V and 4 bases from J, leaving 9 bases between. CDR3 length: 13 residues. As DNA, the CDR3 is TGTGCCAGCAGTTTCGGAGCTCGCACTGAAGCTTTCTTT. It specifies CASSFGARTEAFF.

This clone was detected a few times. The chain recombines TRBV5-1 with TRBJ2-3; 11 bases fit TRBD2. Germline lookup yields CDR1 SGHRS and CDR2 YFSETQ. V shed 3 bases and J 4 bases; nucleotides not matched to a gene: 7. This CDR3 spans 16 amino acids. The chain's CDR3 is CASSSETSGAADTQYF. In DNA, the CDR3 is TGCGCCAGCAGCTCCGAGACTAGCGGGGCCGCAGATACGCAGTATTTT.

The chain's CDR3 is CASSLDGGQGASGANVLTF. The CDR3 DNA sequence: TGCGCCAGCAGCTTGGACGGGGGACAGGGGGCCTCTGGGGCCAACGTCCTGACTTTC. The chain joins TRBV5-1 to TRBJ2-6; TRBD1 matches 12 bases. V dropped 0 bases and J dropped 0; count of bases not matched to a gene: 4. Germline CDR1 and CDR2: SGHRS and YFSETQ. This CDR3 contains 19 residues.

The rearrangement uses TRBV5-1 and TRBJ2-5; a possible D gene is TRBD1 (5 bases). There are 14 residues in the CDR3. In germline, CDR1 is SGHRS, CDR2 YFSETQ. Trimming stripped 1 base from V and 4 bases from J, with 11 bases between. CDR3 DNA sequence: TGCGCCAGCAGCTTGTTAGGGGTTGGAGAGACCCAGTACTTC. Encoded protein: CASSLLGVGETQYF.

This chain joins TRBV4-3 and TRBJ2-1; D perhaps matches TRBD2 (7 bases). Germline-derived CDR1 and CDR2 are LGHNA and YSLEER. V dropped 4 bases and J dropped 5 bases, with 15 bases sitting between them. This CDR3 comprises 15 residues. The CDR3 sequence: CASSRGGGLDNEQFF. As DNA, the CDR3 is TGCGCCAGCAGCCGCGGGGGCGGATTGGACAATGAGCAGTTCTTC.

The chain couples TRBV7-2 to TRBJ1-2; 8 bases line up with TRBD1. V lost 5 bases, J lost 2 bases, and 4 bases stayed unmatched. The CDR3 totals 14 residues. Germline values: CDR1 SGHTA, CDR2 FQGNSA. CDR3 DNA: TGTGCCAGCAGCGCACAGGGGGGAAACTATGGCTACACCTTC. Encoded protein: CASSAQGGNYGYTF. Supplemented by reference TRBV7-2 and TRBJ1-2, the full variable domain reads GAGVSQSPSNKVTEKGKDVELRCDPISGHTALYWYRQSLGQGLEFLIYFQGNSAPDKSGLPSDRFSAERTGGSVSTLTIQRTQQEDSAVYLCASSAQGGNYGYTFGSGTRLTVV.

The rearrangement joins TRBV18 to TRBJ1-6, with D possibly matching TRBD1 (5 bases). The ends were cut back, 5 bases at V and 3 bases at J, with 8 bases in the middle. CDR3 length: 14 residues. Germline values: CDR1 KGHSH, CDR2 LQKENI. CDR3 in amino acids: CASSSQGYNSPLHF. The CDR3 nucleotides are TGTGCCAGCTCATCCCAGGGCTATAATTCACCCCTCCACTTT.

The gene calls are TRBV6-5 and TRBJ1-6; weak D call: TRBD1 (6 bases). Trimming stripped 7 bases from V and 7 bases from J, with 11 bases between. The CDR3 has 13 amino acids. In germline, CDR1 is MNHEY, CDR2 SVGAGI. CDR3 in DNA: TGTGCCAGCACCCTCGGACAGAATTCACCCCTCCACTTT. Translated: CASTLGQNSPLHF.

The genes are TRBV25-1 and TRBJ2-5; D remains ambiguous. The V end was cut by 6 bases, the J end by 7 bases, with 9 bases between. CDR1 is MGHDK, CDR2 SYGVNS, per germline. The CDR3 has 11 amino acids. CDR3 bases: TGTGCCAGCAGCTACTCCGGGACCCAGTACTTC. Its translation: CASSYSGTQYF.

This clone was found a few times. The CDR3 here is CASSQDGLFGGLGLGRELFF. The CDR3 DNA sequence: TGTGCCAGCAGCCAAGATGGCCTCTTTGGGGGACTAGGGCTCGGACGGGAGCTGTTTTTT. This chain uses TRBV3-1 (or the pseudogene TRBV3-2) with TRBJ2-2; 8 positions agree with TRBD2. The CDR3 has 20 amino acids. The junction had 21 bases not matched to a gene; V was cut back by 0 bases and J by 9 bases. CDR1 is LGHDT, CDR2 YNNKEL, per germline (reference sequence).

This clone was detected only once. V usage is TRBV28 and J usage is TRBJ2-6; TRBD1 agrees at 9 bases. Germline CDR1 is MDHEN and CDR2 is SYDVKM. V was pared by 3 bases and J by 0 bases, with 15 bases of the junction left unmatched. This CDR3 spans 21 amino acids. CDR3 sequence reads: CASSLPGTGYKGTSGANVLTF. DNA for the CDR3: TGTGCCAGCAGTTTGCCCGGGACAGGGTATAAGGGGACCTCTGGGGCCAACGTCCTGACTTTC.

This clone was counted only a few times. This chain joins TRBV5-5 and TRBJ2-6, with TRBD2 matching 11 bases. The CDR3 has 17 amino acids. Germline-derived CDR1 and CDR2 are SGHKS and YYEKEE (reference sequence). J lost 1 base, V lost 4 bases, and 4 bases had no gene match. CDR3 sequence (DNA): TGTGCCAGCAGCACTAGCGGGGGTGGATCTGGGGCCAACGTCCTGACTTTC. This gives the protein CASSTSGGGSGANVLTF.

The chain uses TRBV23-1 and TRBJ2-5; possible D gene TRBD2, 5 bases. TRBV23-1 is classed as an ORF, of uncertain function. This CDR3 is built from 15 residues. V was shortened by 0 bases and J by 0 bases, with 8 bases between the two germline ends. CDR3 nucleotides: TGCGCCAGCAGTCAATCCCCGAGGGACCAAGAGACCCAGTACTTC. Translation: CASSQSPRDQETQYF.

The CDR3 nucleotides are TGTGCCAGCAGCTCCGTTGGACAGGGCTACTCTGGAAACACCATATATTTT. It specifies CASSSVGQGYSGNTIYF. V usage is TRBV7-6 and J usage is TRBJ1-3, with TRBD1 matching 8 bases. The CDR3 has 17 residues. V lost 4 bases, J lost 0 bases, and 8 bases stayed unmatched. CDR1 SGHVS and CDR2 FNYEAQ come from the germline V gene. Supplemented by reference TRBV7-6 and TRBJ1-3, the full variable domain reads GAGVSQSPRYKVTKRGQDVALRCDPISGHVSLYWYRQALGQGPEFLTYFNYEAQQDKSGLPNDRFSAERPEGSISTLTIQRTEQRDSAMYRCASSSVGQGYSGNTIYFGEGSWLTVV.

The CDR3 loop is CASSLKHPGWGGNTIYF. The CDR3 DNA reads as TGTGCCAGCAGTCTCAAACACCCAGGGTGGGGTGGAAACACCATATATTTT. This sequence joins TRBV27 and TRBJ1-3, with D maybe TRBD1 (5 bases). Looked up from germline, CDR1 is MNHEY and CDR2 is SMNVEV (reference sequence). This CDR3 spans 17 amino acids. The ends were cut back, 5 bases at V and 3 bases at J, with 20 bases in the middle.

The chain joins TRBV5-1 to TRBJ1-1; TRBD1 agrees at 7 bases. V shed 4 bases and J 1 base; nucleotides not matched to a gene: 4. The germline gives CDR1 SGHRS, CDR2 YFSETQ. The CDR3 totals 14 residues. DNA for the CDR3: TGCGCCAGCAGCGAGGGACAGCCGAACACTGAAGCTTTCTTT. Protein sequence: CASSEGQPNTEAFF.

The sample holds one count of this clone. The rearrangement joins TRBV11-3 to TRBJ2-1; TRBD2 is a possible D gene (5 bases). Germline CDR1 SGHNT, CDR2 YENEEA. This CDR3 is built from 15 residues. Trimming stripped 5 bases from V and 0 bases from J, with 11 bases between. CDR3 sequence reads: CASSPGGGSYNEQFF. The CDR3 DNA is TGTGCCAGCAGCCCCGGAGGCGGCTCCTACAATGAGCAGTTCTTC.